The rows below give T cell receptor beta chains drawn from one sample of a study of blood T cell repertoires in COVID-19. Sequencing was performed with immunoSEQ multiplex PCR; in TCRdb, only in-frame clones are kept and a portion is missing. Among under 300,000 clones, about four fifths were seen once, and the ten largest hold 3.4%. The sequenced material came from peripheral blood. These TCRs come from a young woman with acute or convalescent COVID-19. The CDR3 runs from the conserved cysteine through the conserved F or W. The D gene is left open where the match is weak. The size of a clone is reported for some rows only, either as once, few or many, or as a class for expanded clones.

>TRBV7-2|-|TRBJ1-5|TRBD1
TGTGCCAGCGCCCGACAGGGCGGCAATCAGCCCCAGCATTTT
CASARQGGNQPQHF
>TRBV4-3|-|TRBJ2-5|-
TGCGCCAGCAGCCAAGTGCAGGGGATTTTTGAGACCCAGTACTTC
CASSQVQGIFETQYF
>TRBV7-3|-|TRBJ2-1|TRBD2
TGTGCCAGCAGCCCGAGCGGGAGTGAGCAGTTCTTC
CASSPSGSEQFF
>TRBV30|-|TRBJ2-7|TRBD2
TGTGCCTGGAGTACCCATTGGGGGAGGGACTCCTGGAGCTCCTACGAGCAGTACTTC
CAWSTHWGRDSWSSYEQYF
>TRBV7-2|-|TRBJ2-3|-
TGTGCCAGCAGCTCGGAGACAGGTCTCACAGATACGCAGTATTTT
CASSSETGLTDTQYF
>TRBV10-2|-|TRBJ2-1|TRBD2
TGCGCCAGCAGCGGCGGGAGTTCAATCCCCACGATGGAATACAATGAGCAGTTCTTC
CASSGGSSIPTMEYNEQFF
>TRBV15|once|TRBJ2-2|-
TGTGCCACCAGCAGAGATCACACAGCCCGCGGGGAGCTGTTTTTT
CATSRDHTARGELFF
>TRBV7-8|-|TRBJ2-1|TRBD2
TGTGCCAGCAGCTTTCCTAGCGGGAGGGCCGAAAATGAGCAGTTCTTC
CASSFPSGRAENEQFF
>TRBV10-3|few|TRBJ2-3|-
TGTGCCATCAGCATCACAGATACGCAGTATTTT
CAISITDTQYF
>TRBV7-9|-|TRBJ2-7|-
TGTGCCAGCAGCTTATCAGCCTACGAGCAGTACTTC
CASSLSAYEQYF
>TRBV19|-|TRBJ1-1|-
TGTGCCAGTAGGACAGGCACTGAAGCTTTCTTT
CASRTGTEAFF
>TRBV10-2|-|TRBJ2-2|TRBD1
TGCGCCAGCCATCCCGGGACAGGGTATAACACCGGGGAGCTGTTTTTT
CASHPGTGYNTGELFF
>TRBV28|-|TRBJ2-7|-
TGTGCCAGCAGCAACCCGGAAAGGGGGACTACATCTTCCTACGAGCAGTACTTC
CASSNPERGTTSSYEQYF
>TRBV6-5|-|TRBJ2-3|TRBD1
TGTGCCAGCAGGGACAGGGCGATTAGCACAGATACGCAGTATTTT
CASRDRAISTDTQYF
>TRBV7-8|few|TRBJ2-5|-
TGTGCCAGCAGCTTAGCGAGTTCTAGTTGGGAGACCCAGTACTTC
CASSLASSSWETQYF
>TRBV5-4|few|TRBJ1-6|TRBD1
TGCCAGCAGCCTGGACAGGGGTGTCCCTCCTATAATTCACCCCTCCACTTT
CQQPGQGCPSYNSPLHF
>TRBV6-5|-|TRBJ2-7|-
TGTGCCAGCTGTCGGGGGATGGCCTTCGAGCAGTACTTC
CASCRGMAFEQYF
>TRBV29-1|few|TRBJ2-6|TRBD1
TGCAGCGCCTACGGGACAGGGCACTCTGGGGCCAACGTCCTGACTTTC
CSAYGTGHSGANVLTF
>TRBV7-9|-|TRBJ2-1|-
TGTGCCAGCAGCTTAGTGGAGCCGATTTATTATGAGCAGTTCTTC
CASSLVEPIYYEQFF
>TRBV11-1|-|TRBJ1-4|-
TGTGCCAGCAGCTTAGGGGAGACAACTAATGAAAAACTGTTTTTT
CASSLGETTNEKLFF
>TRBV7-2|-|TRBJ1-5|-
TGTGCCAGCAGACGAACAGGAATCGATCAGCCCCAGCATTTT
CASRRTGIDQPQHF
>TRBV10-1|many|TRBJ2-7|-
TGCGCCACCCTTGCTGGGCGGGCCTACGAGCAGTACTTC
CATLAGRAYEQYF
>TRBV4-1|-|TRBJ1-1|-
TGCGCCAGCAGCCAGGGGATAGTTCGGGGGGCCACTGAAGCTTTCTTT
CASSQGIVRGATEAFF
>TRBV10-3|-|TRBJ1-3|-
TGTGCCATCTGTAACAGCAGCTCTGGAAACACCATATATTTT
CAICNSSSGNTIYF
>TRBV28|-|TRBJ2-3|-
TGTGCCAGCAGTTTACGGTTAGGGGCTCTCACAGATACGCAGTATTTT
CASSLRLGALTDTQYF
>TRBV27|-|TRBJ1-5|-
TGTGCCAGCAGTCCAGAGGGTGGTAATCAGCCCCAGCATTTT
CASSPEGGNQPQHF
>TRBV7-7|-|TRBJ2-7|-
TGTGCTAGCAATCCCGGTCCCTCCTACGAGCAGTACTTC
CASNPGPSYEQYF
>TRBV30|-|TRBJ2-3|-
TGTGCCTGGAGGACAGGCACAGATACGCAGTATTTT
CAWRTGTDTQYF
>TRBV5-1|-|TRBJ2-1|-
TGCGCCAGCAGCTTGATGGGAGTAACCTACAATGAGCAGTTCTTC
CASSLMGVTYNEQFF
>TRBV2|-|TRBJ2-7|TRBD2
TGTGCCAGCAGTGATCGTCGGGACTACAACTACGAGCAGTACTTC
CASSDRRDYNYEQYF
>TRBV2|-|TRBJ1-2|TRBD1
TGTGCCAGCAGCATGGACAGGGGTTCATTTGGCTACACCTTC
CASSMDRGSFGYTF
>TRBV18|-|TRBJ2-1|TRBD2
TGTGCCAGCTCACTGTTAGCGGGAGGGCCTCGGTCCTACAATGAGCAGTTCTTC
CASSLLAGGPRSYNEQFF
>TRBV10-3|-|TRBJ2-7|-
TGTGCCATCAGTGAGTCGACAGGCCCCCAACCTTACGAGCAGTACTTC
CAISESTGPQPYEQYF
>TRBV5-1|-|TRBJ2-4|TRBD2
TGCGCCAGCAGCCCACGGACTAGCGGGGAGATCCTGGGCAAAAACATTCAGTACTTC
CASSPRTSGEILGKNIQYF